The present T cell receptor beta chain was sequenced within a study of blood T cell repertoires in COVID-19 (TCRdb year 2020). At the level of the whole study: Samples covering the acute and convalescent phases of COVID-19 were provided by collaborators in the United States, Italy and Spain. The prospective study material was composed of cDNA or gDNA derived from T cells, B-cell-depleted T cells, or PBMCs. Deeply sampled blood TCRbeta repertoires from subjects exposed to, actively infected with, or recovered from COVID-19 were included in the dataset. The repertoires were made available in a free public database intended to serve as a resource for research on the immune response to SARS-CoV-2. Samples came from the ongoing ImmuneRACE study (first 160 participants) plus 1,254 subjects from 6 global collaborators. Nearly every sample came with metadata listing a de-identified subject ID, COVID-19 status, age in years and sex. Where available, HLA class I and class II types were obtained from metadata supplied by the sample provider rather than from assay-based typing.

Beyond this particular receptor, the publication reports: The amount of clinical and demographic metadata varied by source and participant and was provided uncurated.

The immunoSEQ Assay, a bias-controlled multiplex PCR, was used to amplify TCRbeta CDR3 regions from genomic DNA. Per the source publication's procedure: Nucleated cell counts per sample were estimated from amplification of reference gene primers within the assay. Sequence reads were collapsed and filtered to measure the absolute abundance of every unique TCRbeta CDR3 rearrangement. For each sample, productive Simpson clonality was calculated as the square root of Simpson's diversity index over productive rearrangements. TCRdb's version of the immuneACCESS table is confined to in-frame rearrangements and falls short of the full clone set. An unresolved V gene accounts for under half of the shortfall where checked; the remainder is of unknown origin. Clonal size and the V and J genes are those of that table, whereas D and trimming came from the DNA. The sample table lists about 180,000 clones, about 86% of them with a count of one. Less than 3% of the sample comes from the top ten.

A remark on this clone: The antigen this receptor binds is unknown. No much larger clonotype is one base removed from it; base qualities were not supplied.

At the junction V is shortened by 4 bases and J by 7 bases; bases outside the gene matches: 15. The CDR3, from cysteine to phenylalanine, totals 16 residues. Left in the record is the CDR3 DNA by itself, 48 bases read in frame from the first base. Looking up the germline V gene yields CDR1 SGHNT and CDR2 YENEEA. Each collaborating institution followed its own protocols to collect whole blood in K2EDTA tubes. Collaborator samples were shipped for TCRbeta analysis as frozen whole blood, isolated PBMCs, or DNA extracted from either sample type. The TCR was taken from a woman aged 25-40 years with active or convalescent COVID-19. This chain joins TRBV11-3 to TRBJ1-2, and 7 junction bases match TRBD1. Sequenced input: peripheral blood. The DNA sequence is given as TGTGCCAGCAGCTCCGGGACAGCCCCATTTTCGACTGGCTACACCTTC. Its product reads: CASSSGTAPFSTGYTF.